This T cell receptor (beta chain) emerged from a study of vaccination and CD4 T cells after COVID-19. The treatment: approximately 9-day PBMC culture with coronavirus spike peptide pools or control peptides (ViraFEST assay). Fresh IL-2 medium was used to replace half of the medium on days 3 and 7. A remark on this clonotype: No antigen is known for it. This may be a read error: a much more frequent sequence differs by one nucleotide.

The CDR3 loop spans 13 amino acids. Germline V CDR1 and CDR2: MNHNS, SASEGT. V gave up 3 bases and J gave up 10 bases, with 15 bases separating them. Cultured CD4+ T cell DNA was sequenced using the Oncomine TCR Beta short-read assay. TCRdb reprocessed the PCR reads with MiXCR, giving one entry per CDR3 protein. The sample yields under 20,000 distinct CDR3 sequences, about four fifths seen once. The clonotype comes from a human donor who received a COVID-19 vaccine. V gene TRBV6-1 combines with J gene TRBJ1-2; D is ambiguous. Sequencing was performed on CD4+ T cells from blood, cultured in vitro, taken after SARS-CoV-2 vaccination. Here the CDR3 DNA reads TGTGCCAGCAGTGAGCTAGGGAAGGGTGTCTACACCTTC. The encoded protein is CASSELGKGVYTF.